The clone carrying this T cell receptor (beta chain) was recorded once. Its specificity is unknown. The data derive from a study of cytomegalovirus exposure and HLA in healthy donors. Overall study results and limits: Previously analyzed data showed that most TCR beta V segments were productive at a frequency of about 87% or about 30%.

Germline CDR1 LNHDA, CDR2 SQIVND (reference sequence). Trimming took off 0 bases at V and 0 bases at J, with 8 bases between the two ends. This CDR3 spans 15 amino acids. PCR employed 60 Vbeta and 13 Jbeta primers. The table came from immunoSEQ multiplex PCR; TCRdb's copy has only in-frame clones and leaves some out. The top ten clones hold nearly 6% of a sample with hundreds of thousands of clones, around 80% of them seen once. The sample taken for sequencing was PBMCs. V gene TRBV19 combines with J gene TRBJ1-1; no clear D. The origin of this receptor is a man aged 40-55 years in good health and CMV-seropositive. As DNA, the CDR3 is TGTGCCAGTAGTATAGAGGCAGGCATGAACACTGAAGCTTTCTTT. Its protein is CASSIEAGMNTEAFF.